A selection of T cell receptor beta chains follows, all from one sample in a study of blood T cell repertoires in COVID-19. The method was immunoSEQ multiplex PCR; TCRdb's version includes in-frame clones alone and lacks a portion of them. The table shows under 350,000 clones, with approximately 85% occurring only once. Sequences were obtained from peripheral blood. The receptors shown here come from a woman in her 70s with acute or convalescent COVID-19. The CDR3 runs from the conserved cysteine through the conserved F or W.

V gene: TRBV18; CDR3 protein: CASSPSTGGRGNTIYF
V gene: TRBV13; CDR3 protein: CASRLASNYGYTF
V gene: TRBV20-1; CDR3 protein: CSASPGQGVQPQHF
V gene: TRBV25-1; CDR3 protein: CASSGSPGETAGQFF
V gene: TRBV5-1; CDR3 protein: CASARSRVDEQYF
V gene: TRBV15; CDR3 protein: CATSRGAGMGSYNEQFF
V gene: TRBV2; CDR3 protein: CASSEAGGYDGYTF
V gene: TRBV6-5; CDR3 protein: CASSYSPGYSEKLFF
V gene: TRBV3-1/TRBV3-2; CDR3 protein: CASSRGQGDSGYTF
V gene: TRBV12-5; CDR3 protein: CASGLPAGSYEQYF
V gene: TRBV3-1/TRBV3-2; CDR3 protein: CASSQEPGATSLPIRFF
V gene: TRBV5-1; CDR3 protein: CASSYGDGGYGYTF
V gene: TRBV10-3; CDR3 protein: CAISDLMNTEAFF
V gene: TRBV3-1/TRBV3-2; CDR3 protein: CASSQGQKNTEAFF
V gene: TRBV6-5; CDR3 protein: CASISGTFGTNEQFF
V gene: TRBV18; CDR3 protein: CASSPSRGTYNEQFF
V gene: TRBV19; CDR3 protein: CATAWGGYTDTQYF
V gene: TRBV5-4; CDR3 protein: CASSLGTDRDHTF
V gene: TRBV19; CDR3 protein: CASKQAGTGLYEQYF
V gene: TRBV28; CDR3 protein: CAGGRVDRELFF
V gene: TRBV29-1; CDR3 protein: CSVSQGGTEAFF
V gene: TRBV6-5; CDR3 protein: CASRGGLDYGYTF
V gene: TRBV11-2; CDR3 protein: CASSLDLALVLRTQYF
V gene: TRBV2; CDR3 protein: CASRPRLEAYNEQFF
V gene: TRBV3-1/TRBV3-2; CDR3 protein: CASSQKRENAEQYF
V gene: TRBV10-3; CDR3 protein: CAISERTGPDTQYF
V gene: TRBV6-5; CDR3 protein: CAYTIEGYNSPLHF